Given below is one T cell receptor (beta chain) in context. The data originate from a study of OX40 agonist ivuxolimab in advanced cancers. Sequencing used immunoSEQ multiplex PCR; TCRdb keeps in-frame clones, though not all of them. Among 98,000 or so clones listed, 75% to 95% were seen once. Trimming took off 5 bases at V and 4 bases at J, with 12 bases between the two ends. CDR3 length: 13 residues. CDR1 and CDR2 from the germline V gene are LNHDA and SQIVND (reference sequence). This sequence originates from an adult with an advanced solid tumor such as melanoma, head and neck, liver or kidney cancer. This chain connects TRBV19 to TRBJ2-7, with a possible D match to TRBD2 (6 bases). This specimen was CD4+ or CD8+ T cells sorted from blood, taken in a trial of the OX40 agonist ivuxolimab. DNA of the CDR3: TGTGCCAGTAGTGTGGGGGGAGAATACGAGCAGTACTTC. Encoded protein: CASSVGGEYEQYF.